This is a list of T cell receptor beta chains from one sample in a study of shared clonotypes between healthy human individuals. Clones were read by immunoSEQ multiplex PCR, and TCRdb kept only the in-frame ones, dropping some. This table has about 2.3 million clones, 80% to 95% appearing once. The source material was naive CD4+ T cells from PBMCs. These TCRs come from a man younger than 30 in good health. Some clones in this sample may be carry-over from other donors' samples. The CDR3 runs from the conserved cysteine through the conserved F or W. A D gene is named only where the DNA matches it firmly. The size field is filled for only some rows; it gives once, few, many or a size class.

j_call clone_size d_call v_call cdr3_nt cdr3_aa
TRBJ1-1 - - TRBV13 TGTGCCAGCAGCCTGAGCTACGAAGCTTTCTTT CASSLSYEAFF
TRBJ1-1 - TRBD1 TRBV5-1 TGCGCCAGCAGCCTCGGGACAGGGGGTCTATACACTGAAGCTTTCTTT CASSLGTGGLYTEAFF
TRBJ1-1 - - TRBV27 TGTGCCAGCAGTTTATCCGGGTATTATACTGAAGCTTTCTTT CASSLSGYYTEAFF
TRBJ2-7 - - TRBV5-1 TGCGCCAGCAGCTTGGGCGGGAATATCAACGAGCAGTACTTC CASSLGGNINEQYF
TRBJ2-1 - - TRBV9 TGTGCCAGCAGCACTCTTGTAGGGAGCGAGCAGTTCTTC CASSTLVGSEQFF
TRBJ1-1 - - TRBV27 TGTGCCAGCAGTATGGACAAGTTGAACACTGAAGCTTTCTTT CASSMDKLNTEAFF
TRBJ2-7 - TRBD2 TRBV2 TGTGCCAGCAGTGAAGGGGCGGGGGGCCGCGAGCAGTACTTC CASSEGAGGREQYF
TRBJ2-5 - - TRBV9 TGTGCCAGCAGCTCTAATAGTGGGACCCAGTACTTC CASSSNSGTQYF
TRBJ2-3 - - TRBV25-1 TGTGCCAGCAGTCCAAGAGGGGTCAACAAAGGGACAGATACGCAGTATTTT CASSPRGVNKGTDTQYF
TRBJ2-7 - TRBD2 TRBV19 TGTGCCAGTAGTATGACGAGGACTAGCGGTGATGCCTACGAGCAGTACTTC CASSMTRTSGDAYEQYF
TRBJ2-2 - - TRBV10-1 TGCGCCAGCAGTGCCCGGACAGCAACCGGGGAGCTGTTTTTT CASSARTATGELFF
TRBJ2-1 once - TRBV11-2 TGTGCCAGCAGCTTGGGTTTAGACAATGAGCAGTTCTTC CASSLGLDNEQFF
TRBJ2-3 - - TRBV25-1 TGTGCCAGCAGTGAATCCATAGGATGGAGCACAGATACGCAGTATTTT CASSESIGWSTDTQYF
TRBJ1-2 - - TRBV30 TGTGCCTGGAGCCGGGGTAGCTACACCTTC CAWSRGSYTF
TRBJ2-5 - TRBD2 TRBV7-6 TGTGCCAGCAGCCACGGCGGTAGCGGGAGCGGCGAGACCCAGTACTTC CASSHGGSGSGETQYF
TRBJ2-7 - TRBD2 TRBV2 TGTGCCAGCAGTCCGACTAGCGGGATCTCCTACGAGCAGTACTTC CASSPTSGISYEQYF
TRBJ2-5 - TRBD2 TRBV27 TGTGCCAGCAGCCCCGGGGCTAGCGGGAGCACAGGGCCAAGGGGGCTGGGGACCCAGTACTTC CASSPGASGSTGPRGLGTQYF